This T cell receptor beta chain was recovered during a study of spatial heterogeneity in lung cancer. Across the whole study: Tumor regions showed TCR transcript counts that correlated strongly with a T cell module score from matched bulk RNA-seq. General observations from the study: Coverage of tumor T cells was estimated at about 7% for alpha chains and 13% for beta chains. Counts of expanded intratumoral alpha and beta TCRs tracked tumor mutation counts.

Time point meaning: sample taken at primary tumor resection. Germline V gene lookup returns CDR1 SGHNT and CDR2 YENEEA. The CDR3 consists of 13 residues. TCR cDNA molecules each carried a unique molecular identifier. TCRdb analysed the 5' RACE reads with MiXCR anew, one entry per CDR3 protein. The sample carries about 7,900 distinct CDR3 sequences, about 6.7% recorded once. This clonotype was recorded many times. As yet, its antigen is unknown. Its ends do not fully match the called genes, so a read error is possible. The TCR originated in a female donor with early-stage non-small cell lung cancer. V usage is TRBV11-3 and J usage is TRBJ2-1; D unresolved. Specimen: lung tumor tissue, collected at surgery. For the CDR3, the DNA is TGTGCCAGCAGCCCGTCTTCCTTCAATGAGCAGTTCTTC. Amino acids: CASSPSSFNEQFF.